Listed here are 19 T cell receptor beta chains from one sample, sequenced in a study of OX40 agonist ivuxolimab in advanced cancers. Profiling relied on immunoSEQ multiplex PCR, and the TCRdb table lists in-frame clones only, not all of them. The sample has around 89,000 clones, approximately 91% seen once. The sequenced sample was CD4+ or CD8+ T cells sorted from blood, obtained in a trial of the OX40 agonist ivuxolimab. The receptor set was obtained from an adult with an advanced solid tumor such as melanoma, head and neck, liver or kidney cancer.

This chain links TRBV4-1 with TRBJ2-5; D call uncertain. Trimming pared 0 bases from V and 2 bases from J, leaving 13 bases between. Looked up from germline, CDR1 is MGHRA and CDR2 is YSYEKL. The CDR3 spans 16 residues. This CDR3 is CASSQEDRPPQETQYF. The CDR3 coding sequence is TGCGCCAGCAGCCAAGAAGACCGGCCTCCTCAAGAGACCCAGTACTTC.

V gene TRBV25-1 combines with J gene TRBJ1-2; D may be TRBD1 (5 bases). The CDR3 extends over 16 amino acids. Germline CDR1 and CDR2: MGHDK and SYGVNS. Trimming removed 3 bases at V and 4 bases at J, with 18 bases between. The CDR3 DNA follows: TGTGCCAGCAGTGACGGGTTAGGGGTGACGGTCTATGGCTACACCTTC. The encoded protein is CASSDGLGVTVYGYTF.

This rearrangement joins TRBV6-5 to TRBJ2-5; D gene unclear. The CDR3 loop spans 14 amino acids. Germline CDR1 MNHEY, CDR2 SVGAGI. V lost 6 bases to trimming and J lost 4 bases, with 15 bases between them. The chain's CDR3 is CASSPTTSTETQYF. CDR3 DNA: TGTGCCAGCAGCCCCACTACCTCAACAGAGACCCAGTACTTC.

The V call is TRBV28, the J call TRBJ1-4; 7 bases align to TRBD1. The germline V gene has CDR1 MDHEN and CDR2 SYDVKM. The CDR3 runs to 16 residues. The V and J ends lost 3 bases and 8 bases, in that order; junction bases with no gene match: 12. CDR3: CASSLIVAGQVEKLFF. The CDR3, as DNA: TGTGCCAGCAGTTTGATCGTTGCCGGACAGGTCGAAAAACTGTTTTTT. Variable domain in full (rest from reference TRBV28 and TRBJ1-4): DVKVTQSSRYLVKRTGEKVFLECVQDMDHENMFWYRQDPGLGLRLIYFSYDVKMKEKGDIPEGYSVSREKKERFSLILESASTNQTSMYLCASSLIVAGQVEKLFFGSGTQLSVL.

This chain uses TRBV12-5 with TRBJ1-3; the D gene is possibly TRBD1 (5 bases). The CDR3 is made up of 17 amino acids. In germline, CDR1 is LGHNT, CDR2 FRNRAP. V was cut by 3 bases and J by 0 bases, with 15 bases left in between. Written as DNA, the CDR3 is TGTGCTAGTGGTTTACCGGGGCTCCCTTCCTCTGGAAACACCATATATTTT. Translating gives CASGLPGLPSSGNTIYF.

The genes are TRBV28 and TRBJ2-5, with D possibly TRBD2 on 6 matching bases. This CDR3 region has 12 residues. Germline CDR1 MDHEN, CDR2 SYDVKM. V was cut by 8 bases and J by 5 bases, with 12 bases left in between. CDR3 in amino acids: CASGLATETQYF. The CDR3 DNA reads as TGTGCCAGCGGGCTAGCGACGGAGACCCAGTACTTC.

This sequence joins TRBV7-2 and TRBJ2-5; maybe TRBD2 (5 bases). The V gene lost 5 bases and the J gene lost 5 bases, with 15 bases spanning the gap. The CDR3 covers 14 residues. Germline V gene lookup returns CDR1 SGHTA and CDR2 FQGNSA. CDR3 protein: CASSPMRAEETQYF. CDR3 nucleotides: TGTGCCAGCAGCCCGATGAGGGCGGAGGAGACCCAGTACTTC.

This clone has just a few counts. The genes are TRBV6-5 and TRBJ1-5; 10 bases fit TRBD1. Looked up from germline, CDR1 is MNHEY and CDR2 is SVGAGI. V lost 5 bases and J lost 7; bases outside the gene matches: 8. The CDR3 is 15 residues long. The CDR3 reads CASSRQGAQTQPQHF. The CDR3 DNA reads as TGTGCCAGCAGTCGACAGGGGGCGCAGACCCAGCCCCAGCATTTT.

This clone has only one observation. The chain couples TRBV5-6 to TRBJ2-3, with 10 bases that match TRBD2. This CDR3 is built from 13 residues. The germline gives CDR1 SGHDT, CDR2 YYEEEE. Trimming removed 5 bases from V and 7 bases from J; junction bases left unmatched: 4. The CDR3 nucleotides are TGTGCCAGCAGACTAGCGGGGAGTTATACGCAGTATTTT. Residues: CASRLAGSYTQYF. Full variable domain (outside the CDR3, taken from reference TRBV5-6 and TRBJ2-3): DAGVTQSPTHLIKTRGQQVTLRCSPKSGHDTVSWYQQALGQGPQFIFQYYEEEERQRGNFPDRFSGHQFPNYSSELNVNALLLGDSALYLCASRLAGSYTQYFGPGTRLTVL.

The chain has TRBV5-5 and TRBJ1-5; no clear D gene. Per the germline V gene, CDR1 is SGHKS and CDR2 is YYEKEE (reference sequence). The V gene lost 2 bases and the J gene lost 3 bases, with 3 bases spanning the gap. The CDR3 sequence is 12 residues long. CDR3 in amino acids: CASSFFNQPQHF. DNA for the CDR3: TGTGCCAGCAGCTTCTTCAATCAGCCCCAGCATTTT.

The gene calls are TRBV28 and TRBJ2-7, with D unresolved. Trimming pared 1 base from V and 0 bases from J, leaving 1 base between. The CDR3 spans 12 residues. In germline, CDR1 is MDHEN, CDR2 SYDVKM. CDR3 DNA: TGTGCCAGCAGTTTATTCTCCTACGAGCAGTACTTC. The encoded protein is CASSLFSYEQYF.

This chain uses TRBV28 with TRBJ1-2, with D possibly matching TRBD1 (5 bases). This CDR3 has 16 amino acids. The V gene's germline CDR1 is MDHEN and CDR2 SYDVKM. The V end was cut by 4 bases, the J end by 5 bases, with 20 bases between. The CDR3 DNA reads TGTGCCAGCAGTTCTCTCGGGACCCAGTCAGCTTATGGCTACACCTTC. Amino acid sequence: CASSSLGTQSAYGYTF.

The gene calls are TRBV7-2 and TRBJ2-7, with 9 positions matching TRBD2. Germline V gene sequence: CDR1 SGHTA, CDR2 FQGNSA. The CDR3 loop spans 14 amino acids. J lost 3 bases, V lost 2 bases, and 2 bases had no gene match. CDR3 amino acids: CASSLQRGVYEQYF. The CDR3 region has the DNA TGTGCCAGCAGCTTACAGCGGGGGGTCTACGAGCAGTACTTC.

This chain connects TRBV4-3 to TRBJ2-7; D is undetermined. V was clipped by 0 bases and J by 5 bases, with 17 bases between them. In germline, CDR1 is LGHNA, CDR2 YSLEER. The CDR3 contains 16 residues. CDR3: CASSQDAATKGHEQYF. The CDR3 nucleotides are TGCGCCAGCAGCCAAGATGCGGCGACAAAAGGGCACGAGCAGTACTTC.

There are a few counts of this clone. This chain uses TRBV5-1 with TRBJ1-1; D is unclear. This CDR3 is 13 amino acids long. Per the germline V gene, CDR1 is SGHRS and CDR2 is YFSETQ. The ends were cut back, 0 bases at V and 1 base at J, with 4 bases in the middle. CDR3 loop: CASSLVPNTEAFF. The CDR3 DNA reads TGCGCCAGCAGCTTGGTCCCGAACACTGAAGCTTTCTTT.

This clone came up a few times. The chain carries TRBV5-1 and TRBJ1-1; D is uncertain. The germline V gene encodes CDR1 SGHRS and CDR2 YFSETQ. V lost 1 base to trimming and J lost 5 bases, with 9 bases between them. CDR3 length: 13 residues. CDR3 DNA sequence: TGCGCCAGCAGCTTGAATCAGTATACTGAAGCTTTCTTT. Its translation: CASSLNQYTEAFF.

About this clone: This sample includes further DNA sequences coding for the same CDR3. The V and J genes are TRBV5-1 and TRBJ2-1; TRBD2 aligns across 9 bases. Germline lookup yields CDR1 SGHRS and CDR2 YFSETQ. The V and J ends lost 0 bases and 4 bases, in that order; junction bases with no gene match: 2. The CDR3 extends over 15 amino acids. The CDR3 reads CASSLGLAGYNEQFF. CDR3 sequence (DNA): TGCGCCAGCAGCTTGGGGCTAGCGGGATACAATGAGCAGTTCTTC.

The chain employs TRBV18 and TRBJ1-1; 7 nucleotides match TRBD1. The CDR3 covers 17 residues. Germline V gene sequence: CDR1 KGHSH, CDR2 LQKENI. Trimming at V came to 0 bases and at J to 5 bases, leaving 12 bases not matched to a gene. This CDR3 reads CASSPPRGPTGITEAFF. DNA for the CDR3: TGTGCCAGCTCACCACCGAGGGGGCCAACAGGGATTACTGAAGCTTTCTTT.

This clone was found once. This chain links TRBV5-1 with TRBJ1-1; D uncertain. V lost 2 bases, J lost 0 bases, and 8 bases lay in between. The length of the CDR3 is 14 residues. Germline loops: CDR1 SGHRS, CDR2 YFSETQ. DNA for the CDR3: TGCGCCAGCAGCTTCACACTTATGAACACTGAAGCTTTCTTT. Residues: CASSFTLMNTEAFF.